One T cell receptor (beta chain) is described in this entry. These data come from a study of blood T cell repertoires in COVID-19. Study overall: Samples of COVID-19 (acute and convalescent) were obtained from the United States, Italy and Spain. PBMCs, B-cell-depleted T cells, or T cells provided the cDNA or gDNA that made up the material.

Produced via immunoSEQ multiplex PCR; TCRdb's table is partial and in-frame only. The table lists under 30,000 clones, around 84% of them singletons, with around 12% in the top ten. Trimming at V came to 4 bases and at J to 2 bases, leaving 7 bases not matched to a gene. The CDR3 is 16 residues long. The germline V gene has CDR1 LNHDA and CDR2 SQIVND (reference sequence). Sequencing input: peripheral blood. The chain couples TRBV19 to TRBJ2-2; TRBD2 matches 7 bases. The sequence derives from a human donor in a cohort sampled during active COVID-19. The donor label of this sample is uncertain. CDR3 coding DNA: TGTGCCAGTAGTACTACGGGACTACTAAACACCGGGGAGCTGTTTTTT. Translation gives CASSTTGLLNTGELFF.